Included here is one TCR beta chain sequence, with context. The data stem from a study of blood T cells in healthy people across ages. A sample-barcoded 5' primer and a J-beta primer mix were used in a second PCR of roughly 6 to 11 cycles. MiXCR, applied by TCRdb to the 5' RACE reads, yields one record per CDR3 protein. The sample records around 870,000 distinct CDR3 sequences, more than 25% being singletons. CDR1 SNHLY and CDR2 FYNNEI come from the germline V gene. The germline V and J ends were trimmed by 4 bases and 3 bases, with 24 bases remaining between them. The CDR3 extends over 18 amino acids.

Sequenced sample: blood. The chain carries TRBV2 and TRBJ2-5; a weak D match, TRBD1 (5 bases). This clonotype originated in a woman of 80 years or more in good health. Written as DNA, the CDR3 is TGTGCCAGCAGTGGGGTGCTGGGCGTGCAGGGCCCTAAAGAGACCCAGTACTTC. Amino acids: CASSGVLGVQGPKETQYF.